What follows is one T cell receptor (beta chain) and its context. The antigen is unknown. These data belong to a study of CD8 T cells in Susac syndrome. Regarding the study as a whole: The study conceded that relatively few individuals underwent its TCR sequencing and HLA analysis.

The CDR3 is 14 residues long. With V trimmed by 4 bases and J by 2 bases, 1 base remained unmatched. The germline V gene has CDR1 SGHRS and CDR2 YFSETQ. RNA was extracted with the RNeasy kit, and a quantity of roughly 0.5 to 1 ug was reverse transcribed using random hexamers. By means of immunoSEQ multiplex PCR, TCR beta CDR3 spanning 54 Vbeta and 13 Jbeta underwent amplification. TCRdb called the immunoSEQ multiplex PCR reads again in MiXCR, with one record for every CDR3 protein. This sample yields roughly 190,000 distinct CDR3 sequences, of which approximately 93% are seen a single time; approximately 0.098% belongs to the top ten. TCR beta sequencing was performed on blood CD8+ and CD4+ T cells. Negative isolation was used for CD8+ and CD4+ T cells and FACS enrichment for TEMRA cells.

The source material was CD4+ T cells from PBMCs. This rearrangement joins TRBV5-1 to TRBJ2-2; 8 positions match TRBD1. The TCR was taken from a human donor in good health. The CDR3 is CASSGQGNTGELFF. The CDR3 DNA sequence: TGCGCCAGCAGCGGACAGGGAAACACCGGGGAGCTGTTTTTT.